This T cell receptor beta chain was observed in a study of vaccination and CD4 T cells after COVID-19. The length of the CDR3 is 16 residues. The ends were cut back, 3 bases at V and 4 bases at J, with 19 bases in the middle. Germline V gene sequence: CDR1 MNHEY, CDR2 SMNVEV (reference sequence). Concerning this clonotype: The antigen is not known.

Cultured CD4+ T cells had their DNA profiled by the Oncomine TCR Beta short-read assay. In TCRdb, the PCR reads were re-called with MiXCR into one record per CDR3 protein. Of 20,000 or so distinct CDR3 sequences in the sample, less than 60% were seen once. The treatment denotes: approximately nine-day PBMC culture with coronavirus spike peptide pools or control peptides (ViraFEST assay). Using peptide pools, antigen-specific T cells were expanded in ViraFEST before TCRs were sequenced. The sequencing here drew on CD4+ T cells from blood, cultured in vitro, taken after SARS-CoV-2 vaccination. This chain connects TRBV27 to TRBJ2-7, with D possibly matching TRBD2 (5 bases). The receptor's source is a human donor who had recovered from COVID-19. The CDR3, as DNA: TGTGCCAGCAGTTTTACTGTATCGCGAGGGAGATACGAGCAGTACTTC. It is translated as CASSFTVSRGRYEQYF.